This entry is about one T cell receptor beta chain. This sample is drawn from a study of blood T cell repertoires in COVID-19. Study information: COVID-19 samples from acute and convalescent phases originated in the United States, Italy and Spain. T cells, B-cell-depleted T cells, or PBMCs provided the cDNA or gDNA that served as material.

Deletions cut 3 bases from V and 0 bases from J, with 11 bases between. Germline V gives CDR1 KGHSH, CDR2 LQKENI. The CDR3 extends over 15 amino acids. Under the authors' procedure: How many nucleated cells were present was estimated from reference gene primer amplification. Using immunoSEQ multiplex PCR, the repertoire was profiled, and TCRdb retains in-frame clones only, with some absent. The V and J calls and clone size are taken from that table; D and trimming were inferred from the DNA. The profile covers roughly 99,000 clones, with over 60% appearing a single time and 4% to 4.5% taken by the ten largest.

Sequenced input: peripheral blood. This clonotype originated in a man between 65 and 85 years old with acute or convalescent COVID-19. The gene calls are TRBV18 and TRBJ1-2; no definite D call. CDR3 protein: CASSPGEGANYGYTF. The CDR3, as DNA: TGTGCCAGCTCACCGGGAGAGGGAGCTAACTATGGCTACACCTTC.